This TCR beta chain was sequenced in a study of OX40 agonist ivuxolimab in advanced cancers. About the research overall: Patients were dosed with the agonistic anti-OX40 (CD134) antibody ivuxolimab.

The CDR3 spans 14 residues. The J segment lost 2 bases and the V segment lost 4 bases, leaving 4 bases of the junction unmatched. CDR1 is LGHNA and CDR2 is YSLEER in the germline V gene. The repertoire was sequenced with immunoSEQ multiplex PCR; TCRdb's copy has only in-frame clones and lacks some. This sample has about 19,000 clones, with under 85% found just once. The sample here was CD4+ or CD8+ T cells sorted from blood, taken in a trial of the OX40 agonist ivuxolimab. This TCR was sampled from an adult with an advanced solid tumor such as melanoma, head and neck, liver or kidney cancer. The chain links TRBV4-3 to TRBJ2-7, with 8 positions matching TRBD2. The CDR3 is CASSPYSGTYEQYF. The CDR3 DNA is TGCGCCAGCAGCCCTTATAGCGGGACCTACGAGCAGTACTTC.